This T cell receptor beta chain was documented in a study of T cell clonality in common variable immunodeficiency. CDR1 is SEHNR and CDR2 is FQNEAQ in the germline V gene (reference sequence). Trimming removed 2 bases from V and 5 bases from J, with 7 bases in between. The CDR3 totals 13 residues. The CVID group had 15 females and 25 to 35 males, mean age approximately 40. Control and CVID samples contributed equal amounts of genomic DNA. Sequenced by immunoSEQ multiplex PCR; TCRdb stores in-frame clones only, minus some. This sample has about 33,000 clones, each found more than once. In regard to this clone: Antigen specificity is unknown. The CDR3 end is not reached by the read, which stops 3 residues before it; the germline J gene fills it in.

Study-level findings and limits: CVID subjects showed higher TCRbeta clonality than healthy controls. Common variable immunodeficiency TCR beta sequences reportedly had fewer deletions and N-nucleotide insertions.

The sample taken for sequencing was peripheral blood mononuclear cells. The gene calls are TRBV7-9 and TRBJ2-1; D is uncertain. This clonotype was sampled from a human donor with common variable immunodeficiency. Incomplete CDR3 DNA: TGTGCCAGCAGCTTATCAGAGAACAATGAG. Translating gives CASSLSENNE. The whole CDR3 is CASSLSENNEQFF.